This T cell receptor beta chain derives from a study of blood T cell repertoires in COVID-19. Study in general: The United States, Italy and Spain were the sources of the acute and convalescent COVID-19 samples. The cDNA or gDNA used as material had been derived from T cells, B-cell-depleted T cells, or PBMCs.

Original methodology: Researchers report that nucleated cell counts were estimated from reference gene primer amplification. Assay: immunoSEQ multiplex PCR; the TCRdb copy retains only in-frame clones and omits some. V and J calls and clone size are those listed in that table; D and trimming were worked out from the DNA. The sample carries 250,000 to 300,000 clones, 86% recorded once. This CDR3 is 17 amino acids long. V lost 3 bases to trimming and J lost 0 bases, with 15 bases between them. Germline CDR1 is DFQATT and CDR2 is SNEGSKA (reference sequence). The chain carries TRBV20-1 and TRBJ1-6; D may be TRBD1 (6 bases). The source is a woman aged 30 to 39 with active or convalescent COVID-19. The specimen was peripheral blood. The CDR3 region is CSASPGQMSSYNSPLHF. CDR3 bases: TGCAGTGCTAGTCCCGGACAGATGAGCTCCTATAATTCACCCCTCCACTTT.